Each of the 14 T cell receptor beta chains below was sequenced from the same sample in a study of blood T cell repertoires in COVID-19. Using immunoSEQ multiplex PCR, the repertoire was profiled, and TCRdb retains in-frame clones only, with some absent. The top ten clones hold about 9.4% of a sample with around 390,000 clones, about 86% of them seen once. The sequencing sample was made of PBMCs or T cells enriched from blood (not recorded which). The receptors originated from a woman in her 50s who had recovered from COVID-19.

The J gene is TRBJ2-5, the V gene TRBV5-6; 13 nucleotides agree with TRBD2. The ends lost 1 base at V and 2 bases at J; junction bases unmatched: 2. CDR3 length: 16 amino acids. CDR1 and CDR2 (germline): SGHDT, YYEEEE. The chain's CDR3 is CASSLTSGGVQETQYF. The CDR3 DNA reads TGTGCCAGCAGCTTGACTAGCGGGGGGGTACAAGAGACCCAGTACTTC.

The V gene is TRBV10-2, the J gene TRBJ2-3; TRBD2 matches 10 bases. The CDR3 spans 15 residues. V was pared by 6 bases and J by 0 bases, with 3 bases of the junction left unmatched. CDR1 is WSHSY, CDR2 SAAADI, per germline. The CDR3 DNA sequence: TGCGCCAGCAGGCTGACTAGCGGGAGCACAGATACGCAGTATTTT. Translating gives CASRLTSGSTDTQYF.

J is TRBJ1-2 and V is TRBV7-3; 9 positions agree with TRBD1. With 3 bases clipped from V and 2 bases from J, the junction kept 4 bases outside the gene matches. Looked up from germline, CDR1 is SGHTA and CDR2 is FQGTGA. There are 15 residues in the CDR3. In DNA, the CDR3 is TGTGCCAGCAGCTTGACCGGGACAGGGAACTATGGCTACACCTTC. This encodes CASSLTGTGNYGYTF.

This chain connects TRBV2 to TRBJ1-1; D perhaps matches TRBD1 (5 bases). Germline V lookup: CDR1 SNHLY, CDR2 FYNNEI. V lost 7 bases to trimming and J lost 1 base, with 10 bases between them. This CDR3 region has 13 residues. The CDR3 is CASNPTENTEAFF. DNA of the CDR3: TGTGCCAGCAACCCGACAGAGAACACTGAAGCTTTCTTT.

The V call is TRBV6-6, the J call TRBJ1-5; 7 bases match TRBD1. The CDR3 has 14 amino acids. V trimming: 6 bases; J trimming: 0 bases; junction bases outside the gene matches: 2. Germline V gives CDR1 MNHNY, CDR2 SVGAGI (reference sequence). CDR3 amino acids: CASRTGYSNQPQHF. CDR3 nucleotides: TGTGCCAGCAGGACAGGGTATAGCAATCAGCCCCAGCATTTT.

The CDR3 DNA reads as TGTGCCAGCAGCTCGAAGACAGGAGATGACAATCAGCCCCAGCATTTT. It codes for CASSSKTGDDNQPQHF. The chain employs TRBV7-8 and TRBJ1-5; a possible D gene is TRBD1 (6 bases). The length of the CDR3 is 16 residues. The ends were cut back, 4 bases at V and 3 bases at J, with 16 bases in the middle. Germline loops: CDR1 SGHVS, CDR2 FQNEAQ. The full variable domain, rest sourced from reference TRBV7-8 and TRBJ1-5, is GAGVSQSPRYKVAKRGQDVALRCDPISGHVSLFWYQQALGQGPEFLTYFQNEAQLDKSGLPSDRFFAERPEGSVSTLKIQRTQQEDSAVYLCASSSKTGDDNQPQHFGDGTRLSIL.

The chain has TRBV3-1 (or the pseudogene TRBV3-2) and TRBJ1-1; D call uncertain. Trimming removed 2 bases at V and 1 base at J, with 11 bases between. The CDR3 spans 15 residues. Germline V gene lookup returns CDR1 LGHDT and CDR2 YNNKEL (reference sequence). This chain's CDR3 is CASSQTSTANTEAFF. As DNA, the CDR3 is TGTGCCAGCAGCCAAACTAGTACAGCGAACACTGAAGCTTTCTTT.

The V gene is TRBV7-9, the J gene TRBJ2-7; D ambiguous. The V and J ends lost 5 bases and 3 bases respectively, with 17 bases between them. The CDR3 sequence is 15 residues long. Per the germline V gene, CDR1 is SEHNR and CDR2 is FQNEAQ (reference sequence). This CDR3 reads CASSPTSGSGYEQYF. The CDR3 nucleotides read TGTGCCAGCAGCCCCACCTCTGGGTCGGGCTACGAGCAGTACTTC.

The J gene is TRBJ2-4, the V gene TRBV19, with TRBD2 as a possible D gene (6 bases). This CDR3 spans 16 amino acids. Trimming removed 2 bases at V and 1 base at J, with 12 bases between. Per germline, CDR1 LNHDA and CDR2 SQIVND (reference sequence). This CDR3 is CASSIYAGRAKNIQYF. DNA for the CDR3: TGTGCCAGTAGTATATACGCTGGGAGGGCCAAAAACATTCAGTACTTC.

The CDR3 protein is CASSNRGTGGEKLFF. CDR3 bases: TGCGCCAGCAGCAACCGAGGAACAGGCGGCGAAAAACTGTTTTTT. The chain is built from TRBV4-1 and TRBJ1-4; D may be TRBD1 (5 bases). V was cut by 5 bases and J by 8 bases, with 18 bases left in between. The CDR3 is 15 residues long. Germline CDR1 MGHRA, CDR2 YSYEKL.

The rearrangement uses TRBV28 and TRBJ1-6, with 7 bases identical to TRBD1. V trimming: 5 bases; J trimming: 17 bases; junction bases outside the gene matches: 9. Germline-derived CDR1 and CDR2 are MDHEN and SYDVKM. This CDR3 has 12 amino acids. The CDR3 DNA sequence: TGTGCCAGCAGTCCCTACCGGGACAGTTTCCACTTT. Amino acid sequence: CASSPYRDSFHF.

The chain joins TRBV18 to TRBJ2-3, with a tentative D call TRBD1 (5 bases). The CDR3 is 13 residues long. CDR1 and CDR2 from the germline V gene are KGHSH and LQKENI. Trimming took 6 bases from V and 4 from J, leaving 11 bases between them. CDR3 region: CASSRDSADTQYF. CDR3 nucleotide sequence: TGTGCCAGCTCGCGAGACAGTGCAGATACGCAGTATTTT. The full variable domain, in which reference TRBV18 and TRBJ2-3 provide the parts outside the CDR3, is NAGVMQNPRHLVRRRGQEARLRCSPMKGHSHVYWYRQLPEEGLKFMVYLQKENIIDESGMPKERFSAEFPKEGPSILRIQQVVRGDSAAYFCASSRDSADTQYFGPGTRLTVL.

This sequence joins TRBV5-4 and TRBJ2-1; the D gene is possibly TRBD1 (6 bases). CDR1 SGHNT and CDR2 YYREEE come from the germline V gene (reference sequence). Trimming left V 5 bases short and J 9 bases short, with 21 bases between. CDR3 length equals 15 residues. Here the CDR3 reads CASRTDGQRGGEQFF. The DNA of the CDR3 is TGTGCCAGCAGGACAGACGGACAGAGAGGCGGTGAGCAGTTCTTC.

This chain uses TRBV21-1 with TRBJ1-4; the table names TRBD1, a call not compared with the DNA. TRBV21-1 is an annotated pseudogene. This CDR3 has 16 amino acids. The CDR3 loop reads CASSKERDSPNEKLFF. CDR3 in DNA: TGTGCCAGCAGCAAAGAAAGGGACAGCCCTAATGAAAAACTGTTTTTT.